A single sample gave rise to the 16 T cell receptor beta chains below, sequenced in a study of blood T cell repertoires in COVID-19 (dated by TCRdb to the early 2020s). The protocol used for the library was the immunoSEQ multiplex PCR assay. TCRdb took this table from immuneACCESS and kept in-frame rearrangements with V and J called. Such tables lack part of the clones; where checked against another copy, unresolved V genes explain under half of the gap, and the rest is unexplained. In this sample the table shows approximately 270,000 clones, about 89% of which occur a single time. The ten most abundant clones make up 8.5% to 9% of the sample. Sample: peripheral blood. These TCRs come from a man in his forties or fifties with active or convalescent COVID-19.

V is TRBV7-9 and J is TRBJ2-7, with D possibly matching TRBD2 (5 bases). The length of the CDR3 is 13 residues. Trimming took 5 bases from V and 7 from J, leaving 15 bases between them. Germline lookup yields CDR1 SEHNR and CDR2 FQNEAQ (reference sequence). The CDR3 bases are TGTGCCAGCAGCACAGAGGGCTACTCGGAGCAGTACTTC. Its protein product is CASSTEGYSEQYF.

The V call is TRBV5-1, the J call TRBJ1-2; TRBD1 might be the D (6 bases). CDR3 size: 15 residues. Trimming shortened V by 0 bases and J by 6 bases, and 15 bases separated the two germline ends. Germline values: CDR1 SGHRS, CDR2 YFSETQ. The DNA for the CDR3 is TGCGCCAGCAGCTTGGACATCACAGGGCTGGATGGCTACACCTTC. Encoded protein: CASSLDITGLDGYTF.

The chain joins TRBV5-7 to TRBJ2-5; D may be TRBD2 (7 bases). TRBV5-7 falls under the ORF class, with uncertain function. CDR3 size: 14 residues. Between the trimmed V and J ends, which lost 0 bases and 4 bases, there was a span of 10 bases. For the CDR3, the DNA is TGTGCCAGCAGCTTGGCAGGGGAGGGAGAGACCCAGTACTTC. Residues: CASSLAGEGETQYF.

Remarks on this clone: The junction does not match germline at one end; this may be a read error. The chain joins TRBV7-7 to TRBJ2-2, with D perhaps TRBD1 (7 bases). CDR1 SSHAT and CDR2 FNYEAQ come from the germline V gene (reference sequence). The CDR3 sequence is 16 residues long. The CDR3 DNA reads TGTGCTAGCAGCCCCAGGGGGGTCGCGAACACCGGGGAGCTGTTTTTT. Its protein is CASSPRGVANTGELFF.

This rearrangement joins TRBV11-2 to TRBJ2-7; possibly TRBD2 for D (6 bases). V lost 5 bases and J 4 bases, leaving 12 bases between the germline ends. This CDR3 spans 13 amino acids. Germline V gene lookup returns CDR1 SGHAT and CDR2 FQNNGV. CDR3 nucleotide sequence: TGTGCCAGCAGCGGTAGCAGCGGGTACGAGCAGTACTTC. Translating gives CASSGSSGYEQYF. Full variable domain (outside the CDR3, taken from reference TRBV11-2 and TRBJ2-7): EAGVAQSPRYKIIEKRQSVAFWCNPISGHATLYWYQQILGQGPKLLIQFQNNGVVDDSQLPKDRFSAERLKGVDSTLKIQPAKLEDSAVYLCASSGSSGYEQYFGPGTRLTVT.

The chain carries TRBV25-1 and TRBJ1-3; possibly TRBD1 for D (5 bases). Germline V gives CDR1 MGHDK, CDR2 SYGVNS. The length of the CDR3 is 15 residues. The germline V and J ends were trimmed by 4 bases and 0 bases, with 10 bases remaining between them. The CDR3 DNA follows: TGTGCCAGCAGTGGAACAGGAGTCTCTGGAAACACCATATATTTT. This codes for CASSGTGVSGNTIYF.

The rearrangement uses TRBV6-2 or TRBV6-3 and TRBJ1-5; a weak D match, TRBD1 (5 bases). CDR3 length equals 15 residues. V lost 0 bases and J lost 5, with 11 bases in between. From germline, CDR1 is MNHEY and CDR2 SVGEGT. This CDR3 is CASSYSLQGHQPQHF. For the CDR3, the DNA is TGTGCCAGCAGTTACTCCCTGCAGGGTCATCAGCCCCAGCATTTT.

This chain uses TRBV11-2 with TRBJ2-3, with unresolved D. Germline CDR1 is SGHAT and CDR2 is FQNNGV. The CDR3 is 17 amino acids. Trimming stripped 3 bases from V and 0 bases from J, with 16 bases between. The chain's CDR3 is CASSFIETRSSTDTQYF. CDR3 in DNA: TGTGCCAGCAGCTTTATCGAGACACGATCTAGCACAGATACGCAGTATTTT.

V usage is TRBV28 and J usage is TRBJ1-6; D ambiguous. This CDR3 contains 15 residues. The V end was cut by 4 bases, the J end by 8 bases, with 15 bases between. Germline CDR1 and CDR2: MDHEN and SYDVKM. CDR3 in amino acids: CASSSPEGRDSPLHF. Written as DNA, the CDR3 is TGTGCCAGCAGTTCCCCCGAGGGTCGGGATTCACCCCTCCACTTT.

CDR3 DNA: TGTGCCAGCAGTTTTATGGGGGGGAACACTGAAGCTTTCTTT. Translated, it gives CASSFMGGNTEAFF. The chain couples TRBV6-5 to TRBJ1-1, with TRBD1 as a possible D gene (5 bases). CDR1 and CDR2 (germline): MNHEY, SVGAGI. The CDR3 has 14 amino acids. V was pared by 4 bases and J by 1 base, with 10 bases between.

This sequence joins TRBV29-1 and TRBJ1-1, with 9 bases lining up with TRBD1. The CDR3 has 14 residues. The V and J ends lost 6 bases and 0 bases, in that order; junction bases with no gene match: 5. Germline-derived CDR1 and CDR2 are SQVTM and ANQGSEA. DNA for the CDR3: TGCAGCGTGTCACGGACAGGGGTGAACACTGAAGCTTTCTTT. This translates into CSVSRTGVNTEAFF. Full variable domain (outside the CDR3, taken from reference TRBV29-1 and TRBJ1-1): SAVISQKPSRDICQRGTSLTIQCQVDSQVTMMFWYRQQPGQSLTLIATANQGSEATYESGFVIDKFPISRPNLTFSTLTVSNMSPEDSSIYLCSVSRTGVNTEAFFGQGTRLTVV.

The CDR3 spells CASSPRRPRGTEAFF. DNA of the CDR3: TGCGCCAGCAGCCCTCGTCGGCCTCGGGGCACTGAAGCTTTCTTT. The V call is TRBV5-1, the J call TRBJ1-1; D remains unclear. This CDR3 comprises 15 residues. Germline lookup yields CDR1 SGHRS and CDR2 YFSETQ. Trimming stripped 4 bases from V and 4 bases from J, with 17 bases between.

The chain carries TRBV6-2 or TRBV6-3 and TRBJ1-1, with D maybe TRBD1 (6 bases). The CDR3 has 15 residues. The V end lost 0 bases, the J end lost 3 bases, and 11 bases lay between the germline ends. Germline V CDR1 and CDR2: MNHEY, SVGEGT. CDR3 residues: CASSYSSGAYTEAFF. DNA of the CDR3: TGTGCCAGCAGTTACTCGTCAGGGGCCTACACTGAAGCTTTCTTT.

The CDR3 loop reads CASSQGDPLSGNTIYF. In DNA, the CDR3 is TGTGCCAGCAGCCAGGGGGATCCTCTCTCTGGAAACACCATATATTTT. The chain joins TRBV9 to TRBJ1-3, with 7 bases identical to TRBD1. The germline CDR1 and CDR2 sequences are SGDLS and YYNGEE. Trimming at V came to 4 bases and at J to 0 bases, leaving 7 bases not matched to a gene. CDR3 length: 16 residues.

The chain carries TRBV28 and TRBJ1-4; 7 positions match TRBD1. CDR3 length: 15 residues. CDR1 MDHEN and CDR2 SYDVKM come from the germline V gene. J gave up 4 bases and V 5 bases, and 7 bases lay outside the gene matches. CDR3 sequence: CASSVAGTVNEKLFF. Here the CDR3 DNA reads TGTGCCAGCAGTGTCGCCGGGACAGTTAATGAAAAACTGTTTTTT.

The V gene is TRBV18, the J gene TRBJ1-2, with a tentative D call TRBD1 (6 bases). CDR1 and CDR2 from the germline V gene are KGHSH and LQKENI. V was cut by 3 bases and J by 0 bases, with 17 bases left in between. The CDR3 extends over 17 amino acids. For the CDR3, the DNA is TGTGCCAGCTCACCGGGGTGGGGGACAACCGCTAACTATGGCTACACCTTC. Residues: CASSPGWGTTANYGYTF.